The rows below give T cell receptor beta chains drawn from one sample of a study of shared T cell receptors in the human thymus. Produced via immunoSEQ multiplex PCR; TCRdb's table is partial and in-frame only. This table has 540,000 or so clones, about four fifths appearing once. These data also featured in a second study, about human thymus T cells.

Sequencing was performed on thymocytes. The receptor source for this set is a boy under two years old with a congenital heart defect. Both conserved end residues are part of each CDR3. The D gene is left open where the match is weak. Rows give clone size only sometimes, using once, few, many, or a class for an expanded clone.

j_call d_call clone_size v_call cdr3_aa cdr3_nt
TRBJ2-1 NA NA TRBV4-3 CASSHLAMGLYNEQFF TGCGCCAGCAGCCACCTTGCGATGGGGCTCTACAATGAGCAGTTCTTC
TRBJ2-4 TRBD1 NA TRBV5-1 CASSLPSDRGRSIQYF TGCGCCAGCAGCTTGCCGTCGGACAGGGGGCGAAGCATTCAGTACTTC
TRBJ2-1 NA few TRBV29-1 CSAAVLGERYNEQFF TGCAGCGCCGCGGTCTTGGGAGAAAGATACAATGAGCAGTTCTTC
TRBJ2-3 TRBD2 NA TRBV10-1 CASSLTSGDTQYF TGCGCCAGCAGCCTGACTAGCGGAGATACGCAGTATTTT
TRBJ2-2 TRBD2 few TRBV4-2 CASSQGSGSKGGELFF TGTGCCAGCAGCCAAGGGAGCGGGAGCAAGGGCGGGGAGCTGTTTTTT
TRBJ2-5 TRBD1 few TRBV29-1 CSVESSGQHQETQYF TGCAGCGTTGAGTCTTCGGGACAGCACCAAGAGACCCAGTACTTC
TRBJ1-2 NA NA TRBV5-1 CASSLVWRVRGYGYTF TGCGCCAGCAGCTTGGTATGGAGGGTAAGGGGCTATGGCTACACCTTC
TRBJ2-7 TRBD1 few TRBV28 CASRPYRGRDEQYF TGTGCCAGCAGACCTTACAGGGGGCGAGACGAGCAGTACTTC
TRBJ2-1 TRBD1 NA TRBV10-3 CAISGQGAGEQFF TGTGCCATCAGTGGCCAGGGGGCAGGGGAGCAGTTCTTC
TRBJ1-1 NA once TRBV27 CASSPKGTPNTEAFF TGTGCCAGCAGCCCTAAAGGGACTCCGAACACTGAAGCTTTCTTT
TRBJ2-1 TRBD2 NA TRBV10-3 CAISLITSGRDEQFF TGTGCCATCAGCCTCATAACTAGCGGGAGGGATGAGCAGTTCTTC
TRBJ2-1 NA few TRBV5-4 CASRSDRPGGEQFF TGTGCCAGCAGGTCGGACAGACCAGGGGGGGAGCAGTTCTTC
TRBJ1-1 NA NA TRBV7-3 CASSLYLSGVGSEAFF TGTGCCAGCAGTCTTTACCTGTCAGGGGTCGGATCTGAAGCTTTCTTT
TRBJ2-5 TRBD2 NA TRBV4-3 CASSQGEASGRGVQETQYF TGCGCCAGCAGCCAAGGGGAGGCTAGCGGGAGGGGGGTGCAAGAGACCCAGTACTTC
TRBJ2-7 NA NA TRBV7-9 CASSSLSYEQYF TGTGCCAGCAGCTCGCTATCCTACGAGCAGTACTTC
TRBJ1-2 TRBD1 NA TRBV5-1 CASSSGQKIGYTF TGCGCCAGCAGCTCGGGACAGAAGATTGGCTACACCTTC
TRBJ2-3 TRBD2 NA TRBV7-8 CASSREAGERRFGADTQYF TGTGCCAGCAGCCGCGAGGCGGGAGAGAGGAGGTTCGGGGCAGATACGCAGTATTTT
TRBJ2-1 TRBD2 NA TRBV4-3 CASSQEHPQREGNNEQFF TGCGCCAGCAGCCAAGAACACCCGCAGCGGGAGGGTAACAATGAGCAGTTCTTC
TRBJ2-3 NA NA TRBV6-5 CATRGAGWVDTQYF TGTGCCACCAGGGGGGCAGGTTGGGTAGATACGCAGTATTTT
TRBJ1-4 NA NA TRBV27 CASSLGVGLTNEKLFF TGTGCCAGCAGTTTAGGAGTAGGCCTCACTAATGAAAAACTGTTTTTT
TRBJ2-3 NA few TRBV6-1 CASSTLGLDTQYF TGTGCCAGCAGTACCCTTGGCTTAGATACGCAGTATTTT
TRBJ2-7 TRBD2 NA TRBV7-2 CASSLIGGSRAYEQYF TGTGCCAGCAGCTTAATTGGCGGGAGCCGGGCATACGAGCAGTACTTC
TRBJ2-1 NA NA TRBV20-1 CSAPLDNEQFF TGCAGTGCTCCTCTAGACAATGAGCAGTTCTTC
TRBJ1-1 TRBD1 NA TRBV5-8 CASSLPGQGLMNTEAFF TGTGCCAGCAGCTTACCGGGACAGGGTCTCATGAACACTGAAGCTTTCTTT
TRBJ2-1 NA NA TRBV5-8 CASSPLARVYNEQFF TGTGCCAGCAGCCCCCTAGCGCGGGTCTACAATGAGCAGTTCTTC
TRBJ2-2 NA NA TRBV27 CASRETTCTGELFF TGTGCCAGCAGAGAGACAACCTGCACCGGGGAGCTGTTTTTT
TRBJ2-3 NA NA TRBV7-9 CASSLVTPDTQYF TGTGCCAGCAGCTTAGTCACTCCAGATACGCAGTATTTT
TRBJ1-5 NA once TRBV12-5 CASGLIERQVVQPQHF TGTGCTAGTGGTTTGATCGAACGACAGGTCGTTCAGCCCCAGCATTTT
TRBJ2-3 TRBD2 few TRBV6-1 CASSERALAEGKDTQYF TGTGCCAGCAGTGAACGGGCCCTAGCGGAGGGGAAAGATACGCAGTATTTT
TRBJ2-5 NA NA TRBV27 CASAGPRKTQYF TGTGCCAGCGCGGGGCCGAGGAAGACCCAGTACTTC
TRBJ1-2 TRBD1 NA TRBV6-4 CATHPSGTGQGYGYTF TGTGCCACCCACCCTTCCGGGACAGGGCAAGGGTATGGCTACACCTTC
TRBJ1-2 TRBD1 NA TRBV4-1 CASSQAPPGQGAWGGYTF TGCGCCAGCAGCCAAGCCCCCCCGGGACAGGGGGCTTGGGGGGGCTACACCTTC
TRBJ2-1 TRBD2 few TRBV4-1 CASSQRREGPNEQFF TGCGCCAGCAGCCAGAGGCGGGAGGGTCCCAATGAGCAGTTCTTC
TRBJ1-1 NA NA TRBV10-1 CASSESWSQKPIF TGCGCCAGCAGTGAGTCGTGGTCGCAGAAACCCATCTTT
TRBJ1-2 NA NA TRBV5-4 CASSFQVGYGYTF TGTGCCAGCAGCTTCCAGGTGGGCTATGGCTACACCTTC
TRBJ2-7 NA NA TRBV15 CATSRTFSRGYEQYF TGTGCCACCAGCAGGACCTTTAGCCGCGGCTACGAGCAGTACTTC
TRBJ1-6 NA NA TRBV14 CASSRQTGDNSPLHF TGTGCCAGCAGCCGCCAGACAGGTGATAATTCACCCCTCCACTTT
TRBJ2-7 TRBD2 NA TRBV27 CASSQNRTVAGAHYEQYF TGTGCCAGCAGTCAAAACCGGACAGTAGCGGGGGCCCACTACGAGCAGTACTTC
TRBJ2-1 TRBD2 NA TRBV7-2 CASSPNEREKDEQFF TGTGCCAGCAGCCCGAACGAGCGGGAGAAAGATGAGCAGTTCTTC
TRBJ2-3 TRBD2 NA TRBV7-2 CASSLASGKSTDTQYF TGTGCCAGCAGCTTAGCTAGCGGGAAAAGCACAGATACGCAGTATTTT
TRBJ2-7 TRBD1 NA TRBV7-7 CASSPTGTGFHEQYF TGTGCCAGCAGTCCGACCGGGACAGGGTTCCACGAGCAGTACTTC
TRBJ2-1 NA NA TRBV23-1 CASSQSRELLYNEQFF TGCGCCAGCAGTCAATCTAGGGAGCTTCTTTACAATGAGCAGTTCTTC
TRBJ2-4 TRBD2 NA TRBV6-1 CASSEGVRTSGSEYF TGTGCCAGCAGTGAAGGAGTCCGGACTAGCGGGAGTGAGTACTTC
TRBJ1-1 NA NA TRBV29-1 CSVPIGGTEAFF TGCAGCGTCCCCATCGGGGGGACTGAAGCTTTCTTT
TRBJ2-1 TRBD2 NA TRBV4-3 CASSQDSAGGSYNEQFF TGCGCCAGCAGCCAAGATTCGGCGGGAGGTTCCTACAATGAGCAGTTCTTC
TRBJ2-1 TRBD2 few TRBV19 CASSGTSSYNEQFF TGTGCCAGTAGTGGGACTAGCTCCTACAATGAGCAGTTCTTC